What follows are 28 T cell receptor beta chains derived from one specimen sequenced in a study of T cells after posttransplantation cyclophosphamide. Methotrexate plus calcineurin inhibitor accompanied controls' myeloablative marrow transplants; sampling was 1 year later. The data were produced by immunoSEQ multiplex PCR, yet TCRdb's version contains in-frame clones alone and is incomplete. This table holds tens of thousands of clones, around 90% found once. The sample was PBMCs, taken after an allogeneic stem cell transplant with a calcineurin inhibitor and methotrexate. The receptors derive from a female patient in her fifties or sixties who received an allogeneic stem cell transplant from an unrelated donor, was CMV-positive, and had chronic GVHD only. Part of the T cells may come from the graft donor.

In its sample, this clone was seen once. This sequence joins TRBV5-1 and TRBJ1-2; TRBD1 might be the D (6 bases). The V gene's germline CDR1 is SGHRS and CDR2 YFSETQ. This CDR3 spans 13 amino acids. Trimming took off 4 bases at V and 6 bases at J, with 13 bases between the two ends. CDR3 region: CASSQQGIHGYTF. CDR3 sequence (DNA): TGCGCCAGCAGCCAACAGGGAATCCATGGCTACACCTTC.

The rearrangement links TRBV10-3 to TRBJ2-5; possible D gene TRBD2, 6 bases. Near its end, the DNA agrees better with TRBJ2-7, so the J call may be wrong. The CDR3 runs to 17 residues. Germline V gene lookup returns CDR1 ENHRY and CDR2 SYGVKD. In DNA form, the CDR3 reads TGTGCCATCAGTGACCGTGTTTCCTCCGGGGGATCCTACGAGCAGTACTTC. Encoded protein: CAISDRVSSGGSYEQYF.

This chain uses TRBV28 with TRBJ2-2, with 9 bases lining up with TRBD2. Trimming removed 5 bases from V and 7 bases from J; junction bases left unmatched: 11. The V gene's germline CDR1 is MDHEN and CDR2 SYDVKM. The CDR3 consists of 16 residues. In DNA form, the CDR3 reads TGTGCCAGCAGTGCAAGAGCGGGAGGTCTCGGCGGGGAGCTGTTTTTT. Amino acid sequence: CASSARAGGLGGELFF.

V and J are TRBV4-1 and TRBJ2-2; D perhaps matches TRBD2 (5 bases). The germline CDR1 and CDR2 sequences are MGHRA and YSYEKL. The CDR3 loop spans 18 amino acids. The V gene lost 1 base and the J gene lost 8 bases, with 23 bases spanning the gap. The CDR3 DNA reads as TGCGCCAGCAGCCAAGTTGTGGTGGGCAGGAGGTGGTGGGGGGAGCTGTTTTTT. Its protein product is CASSQVVVGRRWWGELFF.

This clone was observed once. J is TRBJ2-1 and V is TRBV29-1, with 12 bases identical to TRBD2. CDR1 SQVTM and CDR2 ANQGSEA come from the germline V gene. V was pared by 2 bases and J by 10 bases, with 9 bases of the junction left unmatched. The CDR3 loop spans 15 amino acids. The CDR3: CSVERTSGGKGEQFF. CDR3 nucleotides: TGCAGCGTTGAACGTACTAGCGGGGGGAAGGGAGAGCAGTTCTTC.

The gene calls are TRBV7-9 and TRBJ1-1; no definite D call. Germline assignment: CDR1 SEHNR and CDR2 FQNEAQ (reference sequence). The CDR3 length is 16 residues. V lost 5 bases to trimming and J lost 5 bases, with 21 bases between them. In DNA, the CDR3 is TGTGCCAGCAGCCGCGGGAACTCCGGGGTCCGGACTGAAGCTTTCTTT. Translation: CASSRGNSGVRTEAFF.

V is TRBV28 and J is TRBJ1-1; D gene ambiguous. Looked up from germline, CDR1 is MDHEN and CDR2 is SYDVKM. Trimming took 6 bases from V and 2 from J, leaving 4 bases between them. This CDR3 comprises 11 residues. The CDR3 DNA reads as TGTGCCAGCAGCCCTAACACTGAAGCTTTCTTT. This gives the protein CASSPNTEAFF.

This rearrangement joins TRBV5-1 to TRBJ2-5; D possibly corresponds to TRBD2 (5 bases). This CDR3 has 16 residues. Germline V gene data show CDR1 as SGHRS and CDR2 as YFSETQ. Deletions cut 4 bases from V and 2 bases from J, with 18 bases between. The CDR3 bases are TGCGCCAGCAGCCCCAACGGGAATTTGGGGCAAGAGACCCAGTACTTC. Translated, it gives CASSPNGNLGQETQYF.

The rearrangement links TRBV10-2 to TRBJ1-1, with D uncertain. Trimming shortened V by 6 bases and J by 3 bases, and 20 bases separated the two germline ends. CDR3 length: 16 residues. Germline V CDR1 and CDR2: WSHSY, SAAADI. CDR3 region: CASRADPAPGDTEAFF. The CDR3 nucleotides read TGCGCCAGCAGGGCCGATCCGGCCCCCGGGGACACTGAAGCTTTCTTT.

As DNA, the CDR3 is TGCGCCAGCAGCCCAGGGACAGGGTTTCCCGGGGAGCTGTTTTTT. Its protein is CASSPGTGFPGELFF. The chain links TRBV4-3 to TRBJ2-2; 9 positions match TRBD1. The V and J ends lost 4 bases and 6 bases, in that order; junction bases with no gene match: 6. This CDR3 region has 15 residues. From germline, CDR1 is LGHNA and CDR2 YSLEER.

The chain combines TRBV19 with TRBJ1-1; D gene unclear. Trimming took off 1 base at V and 1 base at J, with 10 bases between the two ends. The CDR3 has 15 amino acids. Germline V gives CDR1 LNHDA, CDR2 SQIVND (reference sequence). CDR3 DNA: TGTGCCAGTAGTATAGTTCCCAGGCCGAACACTGAAGCTTTCTTT. Its translation is CASSIVPRPNTEAFF.

This clone was found once. The chain couples TRBV19 to TRBJ1-5; D may be TRBD1 (6 bases). The V gene lost 3 bases and the J gene lost 5 bases, with 11 bases spanning the gap. CDR3 length: 14 amino acids. Germline V gene lookup returns CDR1 LNHDA and CDR2 SQIVND (reference sequence). DNA for the CDR3: TGTGCCAGTAGTATTGTAGCAGGGGATCAGCCCCAGCATTTT. This encodes CASSIVAGDQPQHF.

This chain connects TRBV27 to TRBJ2-7; D is undetermined. The CDR3 has 11 residues. V was shortened by 4 bases and J by 2 bases, with 3 bases between the two germline ends. Looked up from germline, CDR1 is MNHEY and CDR2 is SMNVEV (reference sequence). The CDR3: CASSSTYEQYF. CDR3 nucleotide sequence: TGTGCCAGCAGTTCAACCTACGAGCAGTACTTC.

The chain combines TRBV6-5 with TRBJ2-7, with a possible D match to TRBD2 (6 bases). This CDR3 has 13 residues. V dropped 7 bases and J dropped 6 bases, with 16 bases sitting between them. The germline V gene has CDR1 MNHEY and CDR2 SVGAGI. CDR3 region: CASMVGGSGEQYF. CDR3 sequence (DNA): TGTGCCAGCATGGTCGGAGGGAGTGGCGAGCAGTACTTC.

The genes are TRBV28 and TRBJ1-1, with TRBD1 identical over 9 bases. CDR3 length: 15 residues. Trimming at V came to 4 bases and at J to 1 base, leaving 4 bases not matched to a gene. Germline V gives CDR1 MDHEN, CDR2 SYDVKM. The CDR3 DNA reads as TGTGCCAGCAGTTACCCGGGACAGGGGAACACTGAAGCTTTCTTT. Encoded protein: CASSYPGQGNTEAFF.

CDR3 coding DNA: TGTGCCAGTAGGGTGGCCTCTGGGGCCAACGTCCTGACTTTC. Residues: CASRVASGANVLTF. The rearrangement links TRBV19 to TRBJ2-6; D ambiguous. The CDR3 covers 14 residues. The V gene's germline CDR1 is LNHDA and CDR2 SQIVND (reference sequence). The ends were cut back, 6 bases at V and 0 bases at J, with 6 bases in the middle. Full variable domain (missing parts from reference TRBV19 and TRBJ2-6): DGGITQSPKYLFRKEGQNVTLSCEQNLNHDAMYWYRQDPGQGLRLIYYSQIVNDFQKGDIAEGYSVSREKKESFPLTVTSAQKNPTAFYLCASRVASGANVLTFGAGSRLTVL.

This chain links TRBV10-3 with TRBJ1-1; D possibly corresponds to TRBD1 (6 bases). Germline values: CDR1 ENHRY, CDR2 SYGVKD. Trimming removed 0 bases at V and 6 bases at J, with 14 bases between. There are 15 residues in the CDR3. The chain's CDR3 is CAISESGGIRAEAFF. DNA of the CDR3: TGTGCCATCAGTGAGTCAGGGGGAATAAGGGCTGAAGCTTTCTTT.

The chain has TRBV7-8 and TRBJ2-1; 8 nucleotides line up with TRBD2. Trimming cost V 5 bases and J 0 bases; bases outside gene matches: 9. The CDR3 extends over 17 amino acids. Germline V gene lookup returns CDR1 SGHVS and CDR2 FQNEAQ. The CDR3 nucleotides read TGTGCCAGCAGCGGGTCGACTAGCGTCGTCTCCTACAATGAGCAGTTCTTC. It codes for CASSGSTSVVSYNEQFF. Together with reference TRBV7-8 and TRBJ2-1, the CDR3 gives the full variable domain: GAGVSQSPRYKVAKRGQDVALRCDPISGHVSLFWYQQALGQGPEFLTYFQNEAQLDKSGLPSDRFFAERPEGSVSTLKIQRTQQEDSAVYLCASSGSTSVVSYNEQFFGPGTRLTVL.

The V gene is TRBV7-9, the J gene TRBJ1-2, with D maybe TRBD1 (6 bases). V lost 5 bases and J 7 bases, leaving 20 bases between the germline ends. CDR3 length equals 15 residues. Per the germline V gene, CDR1 is SEHNR and CDR2 is FQNEAQ (reference sequence). The CDR3 DNA reads TGTGCCAGCAGCCCAAATACCAGGGAACAGGGTGGCTACACCTTC. It yields the protein CASSPNTREQGGYTF.

A few counts support this clone. The chain is built from TRBV7-9 and TRBJ1-2; D is ambiguous. From germline, CDR1 is SEHNR and CDR2 FQNEAQ (reference sequence). The CDR3 is made up of 13 amino acids. The ends were cut back, 0 bases at V and 10 bases at J, with 12 bases in the middle. The DNA of the CDR3 is TGTGCCAGCAGCTTAGCTTCCCAGAGGGACTACACCTTC. Translated: CASSLASQRDYTF.

This clone was detected only once. V is TRBV6-1 and J is TRBJ2-7; D not resolved. V shed 5 bases and J shed 4 bases, with 6 bases lying between them. The CDR3 contains 11 residues. Per the germline V gene, CDR1 is MNHNS and CDR2 is SASEGT. The CDR3 nucleotides read TGTGCCAGCAGTAGACTTTACGAGCAGTACTTC. This sequence encodes CASSRLYEQYF.

This chain connects TRBV27 to TRBJ1-5; TRBD1 agrees at 8 bases. V shed 2 bases, J shed 6 bases, and the junction held 6 bases outside the gene matches. CDR1 is MNHEY, CDR2 SMNVEV, per germline (reference sequence). The CDR3 loop spans 15 amino acids. CDR3 coding DNA: TGTGCCAGCAGTTTAAACAGGGGGGGTTCTCAGCCCCAGCATTTT. It codes for CASSLNRGGSQPQHF.

The V and J genes are TRBV4-1 and TRBJ2-1; possibly TRBD1 for D (5 bases). Trimming took off 5 bases at V and 9 bases at J, with 14 bases between the two ends. CDR1 MGHRA and CDR2 YSYEKL come from the germline V gene. The CDR3 loop spans 13 amino acids. The CDR3 DNA sequence: TGCGCCAGCAGCTATAGGGGATTTGCTGAGCAGTTCTTC. The encoded protein is CASSYRGFAEQFF.

The chain uses TRBV5-1 and TRBJ2-7; D gene ambiguous. Trimming cost V 0 bases and J 5 bases, with 12 bases left between them. Germline V CDR1 and CDR2: SGHRS, YFSETQ. CDR3 length: 14 residues. As DNA, the CDR3 is TGCGCCAGCAGCTTGGACTCTCCAGGCGACGAGCAGTACTTC. Amino acids: CASSLDSPGDEQYF. Variable domain in full (rest from reference TRBV5-1 and TRBJ2-7): KAGVTQTPRYLIKTRGQQVTLSCSPISGHRSVSWYQQTPGQGLQFLFEYFSETQRNKGNFPGRFSGRQFSNSRSEMNVSTLELGDSALYLCASSLDSPGDEQYFGPGTRLTVT.

The V call is TRBV6-5, the J call TRBJ1-4, with D perhaps TRBD1 (5 bases). Trimming took 0 bases from V and 14 from J, leaving 16 bases between them. Germline V gene sequence: CDR1 MNHEY, CDR2 SVGAGI. This CDR3 spans 14 amino acids. The CDR3 sequence is CASSYSTWGSGLFF. CDR3 DNA: TGTGCCAGCAGTTACTCGACTTGGGGATCAGGGCTGTTTTTT.

This chain uses TRBV2 with TRBJ2-4; weak D call: TRBD2 (6 bases). This CDR3 contains 15 residues. Germline V gene sequence: CDR1 SNHLY, CDR2 FYNNEI. V dropped 6 bases and J dropped 0 bases, with 12 bases sitting between them. In DNA form, the CDR3 reads TGTGCCAGCAGCCCCAGGCGGGAAGCCAAAAACATTCAGTACTTC. Translated, it gives CASSPRREAKNIQYF.

The chain employs TRBV27 and TRBJ2-3, with 8 bases matching TRBD2. Trimming at V came to 7 bases and at J to 0 bases, leaving 9 bases not matched to a gene. The length of the CDR3 is 16 residues. Germline V gene data show CDR1 as MNHEY and CDR2 as SMNVEV (reference sequence). CDR3 nucleotides: TGTGCCAGCACCCAGTTAGCGGGGACTAGCACAGATACGCAGTATTTT. This gives the protein CASTQLAGTSTDTQYF.

The gene calls are TRBV5-5 and TRBJ2-7, with D hard to call. This CDR3 has 14 amino acids. V lost 2 bases, J lost 0 bases, and 9 bases lay in between. Germline values: CDR1 SGHKS, CDR2 YYEKEE (reference sequence). The CDR3 sequence: CASSFTTGSYEQYF. The CDR3 DNA reads TGTGCCAGCAGCTTCACAACGGGCTCCTACGAGCAGTACTTC.